This T cell receptor (beta chain) was found in a study of T cells in Graves' hyperthyroidism and ophthalmopathy. Amplified regions were TCR beta CDR3 sequences from RNA transcripts. First-round RT-PCR with HTBI primers amplified the TCR CDR3 region. From the multiplex PCR reads, TCRdb called clonotypes with MiXCR, one entry per CDR3 protein. The profile shows about 610,000 distinct CDR3 sequences, around 42% of them singletons. About this clonotype: As yet, its antigen is unknown.

Stable hyperthyroidism: no ophthalmopathy progression over 18 months of follow-up. The study's findings and limits: Separating ophthalmopathy from stable hyperthyroidism was achieved by a 13 V-J model.

CDR1 and CDR2 from the germline V gene are SNHLY and FYNNEI. With 7 bases clipped from V and 5 bases from J, the junction kept 9 bases outside the gene matches. The CDR3 sequence is 15 residues long. V gene TRBV2 combines with J gene TRBJ2-5; TRBD2 aligns across 11 bases. Sequencing was performed on peripheral blood or thyroid tissue (not recorded which). The clonotype comes from a woman in her late teens or twenties with Graves' hyperthyroidism. This CDR3 reads CASTGTSGYNETQYF. The CDR3 coding sequence is TGTGCCAGCACGGGGACTAGCGGCTACAATGAGACCCAGTACTTC.